The clone carrying this T cell receptor beta chain was detected once. Trimming cost V 7 bases and J 2 bases; bases outside gene matches: 6. In germline, CDR1 is MNHNY, CDR2 SVGAGI (reference sequence). The CDR3 has 15 residues. In the study's own analysis: For nucleated cells, counts were estimated from reference gene primer amplification. Libraries were prepared by immunoSEQ multiplex PCR; TCRdb keeps only in-frame clonotypes and omits some of them. From that table come the V and J calls and clone size; the DNA was used to work out D and trimming. The data hold under 75,000 clones, with about 86% observed a single time. The sample originates from a study of blood T cell repertoires in COVID-19. Overall study context: Spain, Italy and the United States supplied samples that represented acute and convalescent COVID-19.

The sequenced sample consisted of peripheral blood. The gene calls are TRBV6-6 and TRBJ2-1, with 9 bases aligning to TRBD2. The sequence derives from a woman of 80 years or more with active COVID-19. The DNA of the CDR3 is TGTGCCAGCATCGGGCGGGGGGGCACCTACAATGAGCAGTTCTTC. This encodes CASIGRGGTYNEQFF.